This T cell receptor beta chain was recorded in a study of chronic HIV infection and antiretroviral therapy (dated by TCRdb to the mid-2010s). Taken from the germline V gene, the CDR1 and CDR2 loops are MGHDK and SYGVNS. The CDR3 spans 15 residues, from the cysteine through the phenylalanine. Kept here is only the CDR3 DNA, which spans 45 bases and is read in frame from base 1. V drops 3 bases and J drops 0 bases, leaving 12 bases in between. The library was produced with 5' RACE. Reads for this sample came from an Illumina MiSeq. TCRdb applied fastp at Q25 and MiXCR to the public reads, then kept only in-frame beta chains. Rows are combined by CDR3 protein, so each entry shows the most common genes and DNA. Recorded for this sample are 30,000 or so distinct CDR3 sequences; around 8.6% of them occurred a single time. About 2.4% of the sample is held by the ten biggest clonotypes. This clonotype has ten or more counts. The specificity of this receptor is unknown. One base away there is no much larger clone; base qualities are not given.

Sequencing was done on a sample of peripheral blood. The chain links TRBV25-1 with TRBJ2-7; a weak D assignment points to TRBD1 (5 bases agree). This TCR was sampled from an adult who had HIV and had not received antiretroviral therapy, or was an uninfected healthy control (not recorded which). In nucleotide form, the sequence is TGTGCCAGCAGTGACATCAGGGTATCCTCCTACGAGCAGTACTTC. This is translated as CASSDIRVSSYEQYF.